Listed here is a single TCR beta chain. Authors' methods: From reference gene primer amplification, estimates of nucleated cell counts were derived. Clones were sequenced by immunoSEQ multiplex PCR, and TCRdb holds only the in-frame ones, with some missing. V and J calls and clone size follow that table, whereas D and trimming were derived from the DNA. Among about 100,000 clones listed, approximately 81% were seen once. J lost 4 bases, V lost 4 bases, and 7 bases had no gene match. The CDR3 contains 17 residues. Looked up from germline, CDR1 is MGHRA and CDR2 is YSYEKL. This record belongs to a study of blood T cell repertoires in COVID-19. Across the whole study: Some COVID-19 samples were acute and others convalescent; all came from the United States, Italy and Spain. PBMCs, B-cell-depleted T cells, or T cells provided the cDNA or gDNA that made up the material.

The sample taken for sequencing was peripheral blood. The chain has TRBV4-1 and TRBJ2-3; 14 positions agree with TRBD2. The sequence came from a human donor in a cohort sampled during active COVID-19. This chain's CDR3 is CASSPQTSGRGADTQYF. In DNA, the CDR3 is TGCGCCAGCAGCCCCCAGACTAGCGGGAGGGGAGCAGATACGCAGTATTTT.